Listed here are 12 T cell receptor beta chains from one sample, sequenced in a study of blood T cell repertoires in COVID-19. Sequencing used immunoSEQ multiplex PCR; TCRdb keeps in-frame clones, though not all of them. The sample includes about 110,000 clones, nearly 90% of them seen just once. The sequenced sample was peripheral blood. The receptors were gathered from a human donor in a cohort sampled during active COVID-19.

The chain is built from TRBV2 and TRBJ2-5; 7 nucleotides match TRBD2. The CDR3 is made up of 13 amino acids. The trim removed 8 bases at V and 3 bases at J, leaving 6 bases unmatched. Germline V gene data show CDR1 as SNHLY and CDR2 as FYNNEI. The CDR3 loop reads CASGRLAEETQYF. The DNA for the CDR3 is TGTGCCAGCGGAAGACTAGCTGAAGAGACCCAGTACTTC.

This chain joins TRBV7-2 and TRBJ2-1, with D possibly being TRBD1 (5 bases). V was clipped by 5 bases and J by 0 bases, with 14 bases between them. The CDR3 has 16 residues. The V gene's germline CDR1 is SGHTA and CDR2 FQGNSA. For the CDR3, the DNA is TGTGCCAGCAGCCCCGCCGGACACTACTCCTACAATGAGCAGTTCTTC. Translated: CASSPAGHYSYNEQFF.

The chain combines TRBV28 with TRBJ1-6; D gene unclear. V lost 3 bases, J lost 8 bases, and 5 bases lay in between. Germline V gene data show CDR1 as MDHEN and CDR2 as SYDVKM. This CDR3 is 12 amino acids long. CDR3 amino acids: CASSLRDSPLHF. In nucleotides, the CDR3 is TGTGCCAGCAGTTTGAGGGATTCACCCCTCCACTTT.

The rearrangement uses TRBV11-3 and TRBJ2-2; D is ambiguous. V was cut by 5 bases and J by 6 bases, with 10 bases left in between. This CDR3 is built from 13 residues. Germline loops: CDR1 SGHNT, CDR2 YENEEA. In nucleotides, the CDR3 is TGTGCCAGCAGCGTCGAGTCGGCCGGGGAGCTGTTTTTT. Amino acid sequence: CASSVESAGELFF.

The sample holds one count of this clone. The CDR3 here is CATSSFQGANTDTQYF. The CDR3 DNA sequence: TGTGCCACCAGTTCTTTCCAGGGGGCTAACACAGATACGCAGTATTTT. The chain combines TRBV24-1 with TRBJ2-3; 8 bases match TRBD1. Trimming removed 6 bases from V and 2 bases from J; junction bases left unmatched: 9. The CDR3 is 16 residues long. Per germline, CDR1 KGHDR and CDR2 SFDVKD.

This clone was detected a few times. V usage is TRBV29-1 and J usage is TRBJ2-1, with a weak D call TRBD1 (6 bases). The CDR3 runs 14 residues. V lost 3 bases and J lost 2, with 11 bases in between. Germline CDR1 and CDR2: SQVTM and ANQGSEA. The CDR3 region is CSVEQGNPYNEQFF. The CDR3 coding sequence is TGCAGCGTTGAGCAGGGGAACCCCTACAATGAGCAGTTCTTC.

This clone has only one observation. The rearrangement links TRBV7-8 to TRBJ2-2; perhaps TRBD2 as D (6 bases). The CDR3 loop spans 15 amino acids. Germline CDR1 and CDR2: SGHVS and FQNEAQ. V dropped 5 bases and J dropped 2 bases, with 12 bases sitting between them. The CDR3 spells CASSPRDLNTGELFF. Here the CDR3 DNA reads TGTGCCAGCAGCCCAAGGGACTTAAACACCGGGGAGCTGTTTTTT.

The CDR3 DNA reads as TGCAGCGTTGAAAGGGGAGGGACAGGGGTTGGCGAGCAGTACTTC. Protein: CSVERGGTGVGEQYF. The chain combines TRBV29-1 with TRBJ2-7, with 10 bases lining up with TRBD1. This CDR3 contains 15 residues. The J segment lost 6 bases and the V segment lost 2 bases, leaving 10 bases of the junction unmatched. The V gene's germline CDR1 is SQVTM and CDR2 ANQGSEA.

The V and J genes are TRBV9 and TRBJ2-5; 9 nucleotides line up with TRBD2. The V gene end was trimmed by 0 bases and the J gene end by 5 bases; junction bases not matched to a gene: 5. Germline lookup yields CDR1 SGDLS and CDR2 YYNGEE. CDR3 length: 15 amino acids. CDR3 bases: TGTGCCAGCAGCGTAGACAGCGGGAGGTCGGAGACCCAGTACTTC. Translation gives CASSVDSGRSETQYF.

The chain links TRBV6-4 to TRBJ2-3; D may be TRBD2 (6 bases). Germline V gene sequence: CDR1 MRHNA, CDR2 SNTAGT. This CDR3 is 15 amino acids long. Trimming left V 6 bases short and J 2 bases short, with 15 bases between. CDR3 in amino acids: CASSPGSFNTDTQYF. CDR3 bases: TGTGCCAGCAGCCCCGGGAGTTTTAACACAGATACGCAGTATTTT.

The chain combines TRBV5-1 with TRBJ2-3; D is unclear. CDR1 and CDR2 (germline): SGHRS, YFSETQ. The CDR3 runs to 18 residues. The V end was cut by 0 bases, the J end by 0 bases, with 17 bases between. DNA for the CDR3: TGCGCCAGCAGCTTGGCCGTTCTCCTACGTTCTAGCACAGATACGCAGTATTTT. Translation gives CASSLAVLLRSSTDTQYF. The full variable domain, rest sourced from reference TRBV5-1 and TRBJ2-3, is KAGVTQTPRYLIKTRGQQVTLSCSPISGHRSVSWYQQTPGQGLQFLFEYFSETQRNKGNFPGRFSGRQFSNSRSEMNVSTLELGDSALYLCASSLAVLLRSSTDTQYFGPGTRLTVL.

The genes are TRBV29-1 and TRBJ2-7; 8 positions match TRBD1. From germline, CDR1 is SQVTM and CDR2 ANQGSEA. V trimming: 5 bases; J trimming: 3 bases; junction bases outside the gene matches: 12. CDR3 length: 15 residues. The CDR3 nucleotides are TGCAGCGTTATAGTCTCATTGGACAGGGTCTACGAGCAGTACTTC. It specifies CSVIVSLDRVYEQYF.